This T cell receptor beta chain was documented in a study of T cell responses to AZD1222 COVID-19 vaccine. This CDR3 contains 15 residues. Germline V gene sequence: CDR1 SGHKS, CDR2 YYEKEE (reference sequence). V lost 2 bases to trimming and J lost 1 base, with 10 bases between them. Profiled with immunoSEQ multiplex PCR; TCRdb holds only in-frame clones, not every one. The table records roughly 160,000 clones, roughly 86% of them present only once. This chain joins TRBV5-5 and TRBJ1-5, with D perhaps TRBD1 (5 bases). Source: peripheral blood, taken on day 0 of AZD1222 vaccination. The clonotype was recovered from an adult in good health. Here the CDR3 DNA reads TGTGCCAGCAGCTTAGGCCGGGGGAGCAATCAGCCCCAGCATTTT. This codes for CASSLGRGSNQPQHF.